This entry concerns a single TCR beta chain. The antigen this receptor binds is unknown. No quality values exist for individual bases; no much larger clone is one base distant. The sample comes from a study of blood T cell repertoires in COVID-19 (dated by TCRdb to 2018 to 2021). Turning to the overall study: Samples from collaborators originated in the United States, Italy and Spain and spanned both the acute and convalescent phases of COVID-19. The material from the prospective study consisted of cDNA or gDNA derived from T cells, B-cell-depleted T cells, or PBMCs. Subjects who had been exposed to COVID-19, were actively infected with it, or had recovered from it provided the deeply sampled blood TCRbeta repertoires that made up the dataset. The repertoires were released in a freely available public database meant as a resource for research on the immune response to SARS-CoV-2. The samples were drawn from two sources: the first 160 participants of the ongoing ImmuneRACE study, and 1,200 or so subjects contributed by 6 global collaborators. The sample metadata nearly always contained a de-identified subject ID, COVID-19 status, age in years and sex. HLA class I and class II types, where available, came from metadata supplied by the sample provider rather than from assay-based typing. Results and caveats for the whole study, not just this receptor: The quantity of clinical and demographic metadata differed by source and by participant and was supplied without curation.

TCRbeta CDR3 regions were amplified from genomic DNA by means of the immunoSEQ Assay, a bias-controlled multiplex PCR. On the authors' methods: Nucleated cell counts per sample were estimated from amplification of reference gene primers within the assay. To quantify the absolute abundance of each unique TCRbeta CDR3 rearrangement, sequence reads were collapsed and filtered. For each sample, productive Simpson clonality was calculated as the square root of Simpson's diversity index across productive rearrangements. TCRdb took this table from immuneACCESS and kept in-frame rearrangements with V and J called. Such tables lack part of the clones; where checked against another copy, unresolved V genes explain under half of the gap, and the rest is unexplained. D and trimming come from the DNA, and the V and J calls and clone size come from that table. Counted in this sample were about 160,000 clones; 70% to 85% of them appeared once. The ten largest clones take up about a fifth of the sample.

There are 14 amino acids in the CDR3, from cysteine to phenylalanine inclusive. This entry keeps only the CDR3 DNA: 42 bases, framed from base 1. CDR1 and CDR2 are read off the germline V gene (reference sequence) as WNHNN and SYGVQD. V is trimmed back by 6 bases and J by 4 bases, and the junction contains 2 bases that no gene match accounts for. Each collaborating institution followed its own protocols to collect whole blood in K2EDTA tubes. For TCRbeta analysis, collaborators shipped samples in one of three forms: frozen whole blood, isolated PBMCs, or DNA extracted from either of those sample types.

Sequenced sample: peripheral blood. The sequence is built from TRBV10-1 and TRBJ2-1, and TRBD1 aligns with 11 junction nucleotides. This clonotype was obtained from a woman of 80 years or more with acute or convalescent COVID-19. The CDR3 has the sequence CASSGTGGYNEQFF. The nucleotide sequence reads as follows: TGCGCCAGCAGCGGGACAGGGGGGTACAATGAGCAGTTCTTC.